This T cell receptor (beta chain) came from a study of blood T cells in healthy people across ages. Isolation yielded PBMCs, at least 7 million per sample, in every case. A second roughly 6 to 11 cycle PCR used barcoded and J-beta primers. MiXCR was run by TCRdb on the 5' RACE reads, yielding one entry per CDR3 protein. There are over 950,000 distinct CDR3 sequences in the sample; roughly two fifths occur only once, and 10% to 15% lies in the top ten. This receptor was obtained from a man aged 18 to 29 in good health. Sequenced material: blood.

The CDR3 DNA reads as TGTGCCATCAGTGAGTCGCCGGATGGTGAGCAGTTCTTC. It is translated as CAISESPDGEQFF. This sequence joins TRBV10-3 and TRBJ2-1; no clear D. This CDR3 has 13 residues. Trimming took 0 bases from V and 9 from J, leaving 9 bases between them. Germline V gives CDR1 ENHRY, CDR2 SYGVKD.